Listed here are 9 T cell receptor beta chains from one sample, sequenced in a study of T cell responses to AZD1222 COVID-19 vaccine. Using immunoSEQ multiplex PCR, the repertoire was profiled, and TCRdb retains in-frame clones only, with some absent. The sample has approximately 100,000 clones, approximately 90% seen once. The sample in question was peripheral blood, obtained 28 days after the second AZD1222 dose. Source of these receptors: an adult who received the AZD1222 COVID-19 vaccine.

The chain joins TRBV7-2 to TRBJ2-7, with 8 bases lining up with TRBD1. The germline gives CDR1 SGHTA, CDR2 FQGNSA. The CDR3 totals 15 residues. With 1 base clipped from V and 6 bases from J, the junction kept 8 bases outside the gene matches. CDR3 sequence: CASSLGTGYGSEQYF. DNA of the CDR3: TGTGCCAGCAGCTTAGGGACAGGGTATGGCAGCGAGCAGTACTTC.

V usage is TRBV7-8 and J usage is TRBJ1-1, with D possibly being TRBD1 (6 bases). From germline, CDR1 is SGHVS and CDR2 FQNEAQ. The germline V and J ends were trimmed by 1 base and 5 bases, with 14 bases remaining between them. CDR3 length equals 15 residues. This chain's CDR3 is CASSLVVQGGTEAFF. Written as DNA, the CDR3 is TGTGCCAGCAGCTTAGTAGTACAGGGTGGAACTGAAGCTTTCTTT.

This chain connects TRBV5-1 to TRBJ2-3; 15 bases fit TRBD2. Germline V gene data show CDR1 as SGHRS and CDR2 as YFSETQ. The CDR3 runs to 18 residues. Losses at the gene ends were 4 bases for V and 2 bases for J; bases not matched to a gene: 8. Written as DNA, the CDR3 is TGCGCCAGCAGCATCGGACTAGCGGGAGGGTTTGACACAGATACGCAGTATTTT. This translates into CASSIGLAGGFDTDTQYF.

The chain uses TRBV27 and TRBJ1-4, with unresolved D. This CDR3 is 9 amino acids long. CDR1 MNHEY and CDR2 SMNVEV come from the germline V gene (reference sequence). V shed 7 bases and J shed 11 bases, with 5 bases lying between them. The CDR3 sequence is CASTPKLFF. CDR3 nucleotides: TGTGCCAGCACCCCGAAACTGTTTTTT.

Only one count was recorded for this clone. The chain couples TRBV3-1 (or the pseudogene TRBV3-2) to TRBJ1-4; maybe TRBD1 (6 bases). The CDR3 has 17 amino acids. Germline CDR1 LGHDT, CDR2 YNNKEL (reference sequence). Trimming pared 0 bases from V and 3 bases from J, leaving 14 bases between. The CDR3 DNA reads TGTGCCAGCAGCCAAGATGTCGGGGGGGCGTCTAATGAAAAACTGTTTTTT. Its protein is CASSQDVGGASNEKLFF.

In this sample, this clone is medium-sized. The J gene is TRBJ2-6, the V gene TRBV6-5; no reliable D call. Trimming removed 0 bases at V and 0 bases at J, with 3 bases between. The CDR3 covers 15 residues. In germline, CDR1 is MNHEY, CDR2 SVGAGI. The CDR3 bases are TGTGCCAGCAGTTACTCACTCTCTGGGGCCAACGTCCTGACTTTC. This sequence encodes CASSYSLSGANVLTF.

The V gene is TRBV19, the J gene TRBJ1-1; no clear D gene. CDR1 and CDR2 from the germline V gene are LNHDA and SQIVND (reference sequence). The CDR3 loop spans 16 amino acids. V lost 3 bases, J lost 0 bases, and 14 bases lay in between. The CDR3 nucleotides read TGTGCCAGTAGTATCGGCGGGGTCCTCCTGAACACTGAAGCTTTCTTT. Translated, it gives CASSIGGVLLNTEAFF.

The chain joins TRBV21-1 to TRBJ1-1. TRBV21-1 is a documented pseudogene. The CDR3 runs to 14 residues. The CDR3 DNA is TGTGCCAGCAGCAAAGCGCTGTTTACCCCTGAAGCTTTCTTT. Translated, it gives CASSKALFTPEAFF.

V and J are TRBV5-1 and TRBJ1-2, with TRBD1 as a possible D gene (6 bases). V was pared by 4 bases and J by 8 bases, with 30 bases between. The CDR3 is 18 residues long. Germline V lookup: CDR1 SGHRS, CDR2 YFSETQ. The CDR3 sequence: CASSETGLGTYDGVGYTF. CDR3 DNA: TGCGCCAGCAGCGAGACAGGTCTAGGAACTTACGATGGGGTGGGCTACACCTTC. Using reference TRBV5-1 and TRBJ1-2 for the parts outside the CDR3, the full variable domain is KAGVTQTPRYLIKTRGQQVTLSCSPISGHRSVSWYQQTPGQGLQFLFEYFSETQRNKGNFPGRFSGRQFSNSRSEMNVSTLELGDSALYLCASSETGLGTYDGVGYTFGSGTRLTVV.